These T cell receptor beta chains were read from a single sample in a study of T cell responses to AZD1222 COVID-19 vaccine. Data came from immunoSEQ multiplex PCR; TCRdb stores just in-frame clones and leaves some out. The table includes 120,000 or so clones, about 90% detected once. The starting material was peripheral blood, obtained on day 0 of AZD1222 vaccination. These receptor sequences come from an adult in good health. CDR3s include the opening cysteine and the closing phenylalanine or tryptophan. The order of the fields is clone size, J gene, V gene, D gene, CDR3 DNA, CDR3 protein. The D gene is left open where the match is weak. Clone size is shown for a subset of rows, as once, few, many or a class of expanded clone.

once	TRBJ2-1	TRBV28	TRBD2	TGTGCCAGCAGTTTTTCGAGCGGGGGCTCCTACAATGAGCAGTTCTTC	CASSFSSGGSYNEQFF
once	TRBJ2-3	TRBV5-1	.	TGCGCCAGCAGCCCTGGGTCTGCAGGGCCAGATACGCAGTATTTT	CASSPGSAGPDTQYF
once	TRBJ1-2	TRBV30	.	TGTGCCTGGAGTGCTCCCGGGGGCTACACCTTC	CAWSAPGGYTF
.	TRBJ2-7	TRBV6-6	.	TGTGCCAGCAGTTATACAGGGATCAGCTCCTACGAGCAGTACTTC	CASSYTGISSYEQYF
.	TRBJ2-7	TRBV6-4	.	TGTGCCAGCAGTGACAACAGGGCATACGAGCAGTACTTC	CASSDNRAYEQYF
few	TRBJ2-1	TRBV11-2	.	TGTGCCAGCAGCTCATCTAGCGATTGGAATGAGCAGTTCTTC	CASSSSSDWNEQFF
.	TRBJ2-7	TRBV11-2	.	TGTGCCAGCAGCTTAGATCGCCTAGGTTCTTTCTACGAGCAGTACTTC	CASSLDRLGSFYEQYF
.	TRBJ1-2	TRBV20-1	.	TGCACGGTGGGGTTGGGGGTGGGCTACACCTTC	CTVGLGVGYTF
.	TRBJ1-5	TRBV3-1/TRBV3-2	.	TGTGCCAGCAGCCAAAACCTGGGCAATCAGCCCCAGCATTTT	CASSQNLGNQPQHF
.	TRBJ2-3	TRBV13	TRBD2	TGTGCCAGCAGCTTTAGCGGGAGGCTCACAGATACGCAGTATTTT	CASSFSGRLTDTQYF
few	TRBJ1-4	TRBV11-3	.	TGTGCCAGCAGCTTGGGGCAGGGTAGATGGAATGAAAAACTGTTTTTT	CASSLGQGRWNEKLFF
.	TRBJ1-5	TRBV11-3	.	TGTGCCAGCAGCTTAGTAAGAGGGCCAGACAGCTCAAATCAGCCCCAGCATTTT	CASSLVRGPDSSNQPQHF
.	TRBJ1-4	TRBV19	TRBD1	TGTGCCAGTAGTAGCCGAGGACAGGGCTCCGAAAAACTGTTTTTT	CASSSRGQGSEKLFF
.	TRBJ2-3	TRBV7-3	.	TGTGCCAGCAGCTTCACCCTTGTGGATACGCAGTATTTT	CASSFTLVDTQYF
.	TRBJ2-2	TRBV3-1/TRBV3-2	.	TGTGCCAGCAGCCTGTTCCGCTCCAGGGAGCTGTTTTTT	CASSLFRSRELFF
.	TRBJ2-7	TRBV24-1	TRBD1	TGTGCCACCAGTGATCGGGACAGCTGCTACGAGCAGTACTTC	CATSDRDSCYEQYF
.	TRBJ1-2	TRBV18	.	TGTGCCAGCTCACCCCCGGACGGACGCTATGGCTACACCTTC	CASSPPDGRYGYTF
.	TRBJ1-1	TRBV27	.	TGTGCCAGCAGTTTAGGGGGGGGCACTGAAGCTTTCTTT	CASSLGGGTEAFF
.	TRBJ2-1	TRBV11-2	.	TGTGCCAGCAGCTTGGAGGGGGGTAGGTACAATGAGCAGTTCTTC	CASSLEGGRYNEQFF
.	TRBJ2-1	TRBV5-8	.	TGTGCCAGCAGCGCGGATCGACTACAGCAGTTCTTC	CASSADRLQQFF
.	TRBJ2-7	TRBV5-1	.	TGCGCCAGCTGCCCCGGGACCTCCTCCTACGAGCAGTACTTC	CASCPGTSSYEQYF
.	TRBJ1-2	TRBV7-9	.	TGTGCCAGCAGCTTAGTAGCCGACGGGAGTGGCTCCTACTATGGCTACACCTTC	CASSLVADGSGSYYGYTF
.	TRBJ2-2	TRBV18	TRBD1	TGTGCCAGCTCACCAAAGAGCAAGGGGGCGCAGAACACCGGGGAGCTGTTTTTT	CASSPKSKGAQNTGELFF
once	TRBJ2-7	TRBV7-3	TRBD2	TGTGCCAGCAGCAGGGGAGGGGACTCCTACGAGCAGTACTTC	CASSRGGDSYEQYF
.	TRBJ2-2	TRBV18	.	TGTGCCAGCTCACCTGGTACGGACACCGGGGAGCTGTTTTTT	CASSPGTDTGELFF
.	TRBJ1-2	TRBV5-1	.	TGCGCCAGCAGAAACAGGGATCGGTTTTATGGCTACACCTTC	CASRNRDRFYGYTF
once	TRBJ1-5	TRBV5-1	.	TGCGCCAGCAGCTTGGACGGTGGCAGAGACAATCAGCCCCAGCATTTT	CASSLDGGRDNQPQHF
.	TRBJ2-3	TRBV2	.	TGTGCCAGCAGTGTTCTGCAGGCGGATACGCAGTATTTT	CASSVLQADTQYF